A single sample is the source of the 17 T cell receptor beta chains below, sequenced in a study of blood T cell repertoires in COVID-19. Using immunoSEQ multiplex PCR, the repertoire was profiled, and TCRdb retains in-frame clones only, with some absent. This table holds more than 250,000 clones, more than 75% found once. Sequenced sample: PBMCs or T cells enriched from blood (not recorded which). Receptor source: a woman aged 18 to 35 who had recovered from COVID-19.

The V and J genes are TRBV2 and TRBJ1-1, with 9 nucleotides matching TRBD1. V lost 6 bases to trimming and J lost 6 bases; unmatched junction nucleotides: 2. This CDR3 is 12 amino acids long. Germline V lookup: CDR1 SNHLY, CDR2 FYNNEI. CDR3: CASRGTGPEAFF. The CDR3 bases are TGTGCCAGCAGGGGGACAGGGCCTGAAGCTTTCTTT.

The chain links TRBV7-9 to TRBJ1-2; a possible D gene is TRBD1 (5 bases). Germline V gives CDR1 SEHNR, CDR2 FQNEAQ (reference sequence). CDR3 size: 14 residues. Trimming left V 0 bases short and J 3 bases short, with 8 bases between. The CDR3 region has the DNA TGTGCCAGCAGCTTAGCGCGACAGTACTATGGCTACACCTTC. It codes for CASSLARQYYGYTF.

This chain uses TRBV29-1 with TRBJ1-2; D is ambiguous. The CDR3 loop spans 12 amino acids. CDR1 and CDR2 (germline): SQVTM, ANQGSEA. V dropped 4 bases and J dropped 2 bases, with 8 bases sitting between them. CDR3 sequence: CSVVVPNYGYTF. Here the CDR3 DNA reads TGCAGCGTTGTAGTGCCAAACTATGGCTACACCTTC.

V gene TRBV6-6 combines with J gene TRBJ2-5, with D possibly matching TRBD2 (5 bases). The CDR3 is made up of 16 amino acids. Per germline, CDR1 MNHNY and CDR2 SVGAGI (reference sequence). The germline V and J ends were trimmed by 5 bases and 1 base, with 17 bases remaining between them. The CDR3 sequence: CASSNLGGLPQETQYF. DNA of the CDR3: TGTGCCAGCAGTAATTTGGGCGGGCTACCCCAAGAGACCCAGTACTTC.

The genes are TRBV29-1 and TRBJ1-2; D gene unclear. Germline V gene data show CDR1 as SQVTM and CDR2 as ANQGSEA. With 6 bases removed from V and 4 bases from J, the gap between germline ends came to 18 bases. The CDR3 has 14 amino acids. CDR3 sequence reads: CSVRLSGLSYGYTF. The CDR3 DNA sequence: TGCAGCGTACGCTTATCGGGGTTAAGCTATGGCTACACCTTC.

The chain couples TRBV7-2 to TRBJ2-7; 9 bases agree with TRBD2. V was clipped by 8 bases and J by 3 bases; unmatched bases: 5. The CDR3 length is 13 residues. Germline assignment: CDR1 SGHTA and CDR2 FQGNSA. CDR3: CASRRLADYEQYF. CDR3 bases: TGTGCCAGCCGGCGACTAGCGGACTACGAGCAGTACTTC.

The J gene is TRBJ2-1, the V gene TRBV7-8, with 8 bases identical to TRBD1. The ends lost 5 bases at V and 3 bases at J; junction bases unmatched: 6. The length of the CDR3 is 15 residues. Germline V gives CDR1 SGHVS, CDR2 FQNEAQ. CDR3 bases: TGTGCCAGCAGCGGAGGACAGGGCCTCTACAATGAGCAGTTCTTC. Translating gives CASSGGQGLYNEQFF.

The chain combines TRBV5-4 with TRBJ2-7; TRBD1 is a possible D gene (5 bases). The germline V gene encodes CDR1 SGHNT and CDR2 YYREEE (reference sequence). This CDR3 region has 14 residues. Trimming pared 4 bases from V and 6 bases from J, leaving 17 bases between. DNA of the CDR3: TGTGCCAGCAGCACAGGTCAGGGTATCGCCGAGCAGTACTTC. As protein: CASSTGQGIAEQYF. Full variable domain (remainder filled in from reference TRBV5-4 and TRBJ2-7): ETGVTQSPTHLIKTRGQQVTLRCSSQSGHNTVSWYQQALGQGPQFIFQYYREEENGRGNFPPRFSGLQFPNYSSELNVNALELDDSALYLCASSTGQGIAEQYFGPGTRLTVT.

The chain combines TRBV7-9 with TRBJ2-2; TRBD2 agrees at 12 bases. The CDR3 runs 17 residues. With 5 bases clipped from V and 4 bases from J, the junction kept 8 bases outside the gene matches. In germline, CDR1 is SEHNR, CDR2 FQNEAQ (reference sequence). CDR3 region: CASSPTSGRGSTGELFF. In nucleotides, the CDR3 is TGTGCCAGCAGCCCGACTAGCGGGAGAGGGAGCACCGGGGAGCTGTTTTTT.

This clone was seen only once. This chain connects TRBV12-3 or TRBV12-4 to TRBJ1-1; TRBD1 matches at 11 bases. This CDR3 has 13 amino acids. The junction had 8 bases not matched to a gene; V was cut back by 6 bases and J by 11 bases. The CDR3 here is CASRGGQGAPAFF. CDR3 sequence (DNA): TGTGCCAGCAGGGGAGGACAGGGGGCGCCGGCTTTCTTT.

This clone was counted a single time. V and J are TRBV7-3 and TRBJ2-2; 7 bases are a match to TRBD1. CDR1 is SGHTA, CDR2 FQGTGA, per germline. The CDR3 is made up of 16 amino acids. The trim removed 0 bases at V and 7 bases at J, leaving 8 bases unmatched. Here the CDR3 reads CASSLTDRRGLGELFF. Here the CDR3 DNA reads TGTGCCAGCAGCTTAACGGACAGGAGAGGTCTCGGGGAGCTGTTTTTT.

V is TRBV21-1 and J is TRBJ1-1. TRBV21-1 is a pseudogene segment. This CDR3 region has 16 residues. Here the CDR3 DNA reads TGTGCCAGCAGCAAACGAGGGAAAATTAAGAACACTGAAGCTTTCTTT. Amino acids: CASSKRGKIKNTEAFF.

The table lists this clone with a few counts. This chain joins TRBV7-9 and TRBJ1-1; D is ambiguous. This CDR3 region has 13 residues. V was shortened by 5 bases and J by 6 bases, with 13 bases between the two germline ends. The germline V gene encodes CDR1 SEHNR and CDR2 FQNEAQ (reference sequence). This chain's CDR3 is CASSADSGAEAFF. Here the CDR3 DNA reads TGTGCCAGCAGCGCTGACTCGGGAGCTGAAGCTTTCTTT.

The J gene is TRBJ2-7, the V gene TRBV6-5; tentatively, D is TRBD1 (5 bases). The CDR3 extends over 16 amino acids. Germline V gene lookup returns CDR1 MNHEY and CDR2 SVGAGI. V was trimmed by 2 bases and J by 2 bases, leaving 16 bases between them. The CDR3 nucleotides are TGTGCCAGCAGTTACGACTCAGGGTCCCCAGCCTACGAGCAGTACTTC. Translating it yields CASSYDSGSPAYEQYF.

The CDR3 sequence: CASSQSRQNDSNQPQHF. The CDR3 DNA is TGCGCCAGCAGTCAATCGCGTCAAAACGATAGCAATCAGCCCCAGCATTTT. V is TRBV23-1 and J is TRBJ1-5; unclear D gene. TRBV23-1 is treated as an ORF (open reading frame) with a function not yet certain. The CDR3 length is 17 residues. Trimming left V 0 bases short and J 0 bases short, with 12 bases between.

The chain uses TRBV19 and TRBJ2-7; 7 nucleotides match TRBD1. This CDR3 spans 15 amino acids. Trimming removed 0 bases from V and 3 bases from J; junction bases left unmatched: 5. Germline CDR1 reads LNHDA; CDR2 reads SQIVND (reference sequence). The CDR3 DNA is TGTGCCAGTAGTATAGACCTGGGACAGAGCTACGAGCAGTACTTC. Its translation: CASSIDLGQSYEQYF.

In its sample, this clone was seen a few times. CDR3 protein: CASSLQGAYEQFF. DNA for the CDR3: TGTGCCAGCAGCTTACAGGGGGCCTATGAGCAGTTCTTC. The rearrangement links TRBV7-8 to TRBJ2-1, with TRBD1 matching over 8 bases. Germline values: CDR1 SGHVS, CDR2 FQNEAQ. The trim removed 2 bases at V and 8 bases at J, leaving 2 bases unmatched. There are 13 residues in the CDR3. Complete variable domain (other parts from reference TRBV7-8 and TRBJ2-1): GAGVSQSPRYKVAKRGQDVALRCDPISGHVSLFWYQQALGQGPEFLTYFQNEAQLDKSGLPSDRFFAERPEGSVSTLKIQRTQQEDSAVYLCASSLQGAYEQFFGPGTRLTVL.